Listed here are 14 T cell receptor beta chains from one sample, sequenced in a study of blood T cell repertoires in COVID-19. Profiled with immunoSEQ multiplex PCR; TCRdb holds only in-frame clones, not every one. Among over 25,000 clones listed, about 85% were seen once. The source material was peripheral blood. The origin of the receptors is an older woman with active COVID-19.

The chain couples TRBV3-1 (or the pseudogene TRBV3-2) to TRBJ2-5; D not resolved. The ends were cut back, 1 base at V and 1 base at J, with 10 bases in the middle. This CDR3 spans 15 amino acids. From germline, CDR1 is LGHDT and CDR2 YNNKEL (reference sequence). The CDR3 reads CASSQAFAVQETQYF. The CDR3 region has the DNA TGTGCCAGCAGCCAAGCCTTCGCGGTCCAAGAGACCCAGTACTTC.

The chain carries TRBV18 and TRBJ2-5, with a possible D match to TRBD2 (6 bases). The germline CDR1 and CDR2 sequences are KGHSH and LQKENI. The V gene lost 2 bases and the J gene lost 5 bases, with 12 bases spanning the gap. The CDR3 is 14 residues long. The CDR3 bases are TGTGCCAGCTCACCAAGGGGAGGTCGGGAGACCCAGTACTTC. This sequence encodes CASSPRGGRETQYF. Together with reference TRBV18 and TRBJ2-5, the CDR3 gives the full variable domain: NAGVMQNPRHLVRRRGQEARLRCSPMKGHSHVYWYRQLPEEGLKFMVYLQKENIIDESGMPKERFSAEFPKEGPSILRIQQVVRGDSAAYFCASSPRGGRETQYFGPGTRLLVL.

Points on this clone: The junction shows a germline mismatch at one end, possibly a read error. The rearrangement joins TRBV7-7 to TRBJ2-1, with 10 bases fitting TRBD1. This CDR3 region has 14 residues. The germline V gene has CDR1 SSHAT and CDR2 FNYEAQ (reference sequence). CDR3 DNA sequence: TGTGCTAGCAGCCCCAGGACAGGGGGCAATGAGCAGTTCTTC. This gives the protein CASSPRTGGNEQFF.

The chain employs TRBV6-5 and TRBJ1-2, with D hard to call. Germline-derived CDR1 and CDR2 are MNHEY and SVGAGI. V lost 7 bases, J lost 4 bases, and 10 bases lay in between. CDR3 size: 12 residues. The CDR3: CASTEGFYGYTF. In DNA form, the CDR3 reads TGTGCCAGCACCGAGGGTTTCTATGGCTACACCTTC.

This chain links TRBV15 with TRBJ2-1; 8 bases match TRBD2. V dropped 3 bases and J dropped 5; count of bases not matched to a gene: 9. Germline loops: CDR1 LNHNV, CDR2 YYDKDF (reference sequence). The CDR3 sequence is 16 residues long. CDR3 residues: CATSRSRGGNDNEQFF. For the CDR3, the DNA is TGTGCCACCAGCAGGAGCCGGGGGGGCAATGACAATGAGCAGTTCTTC.

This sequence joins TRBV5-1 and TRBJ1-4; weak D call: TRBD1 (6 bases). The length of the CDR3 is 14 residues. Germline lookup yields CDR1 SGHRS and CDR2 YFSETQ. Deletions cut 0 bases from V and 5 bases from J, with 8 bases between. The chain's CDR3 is CASSLGQANEKLFF. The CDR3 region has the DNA TGCGCCAGCAGCTTGGGACAGGCAAATGAAAAACTGTTTTTT. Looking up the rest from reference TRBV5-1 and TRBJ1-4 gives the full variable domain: KAGVTQTPRYLIKTRGQQVTLSCSPISGHRSVSWYQQTPGQGLQFLFEYFSETQRNKGNFPGRFSGRQFSNSRSEMNVSTLELGDSALYLCASSLGQANEKLFFGSGTQLSVL.

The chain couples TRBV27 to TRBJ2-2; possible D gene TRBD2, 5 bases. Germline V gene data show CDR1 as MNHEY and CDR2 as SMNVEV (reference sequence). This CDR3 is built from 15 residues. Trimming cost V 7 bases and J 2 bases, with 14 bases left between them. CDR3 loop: CASKSGPLNTGELFF. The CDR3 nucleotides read TGTGCCAGCAAGAGCGGACCCCTCAACACCGGGGAGCTGTTTTTT.

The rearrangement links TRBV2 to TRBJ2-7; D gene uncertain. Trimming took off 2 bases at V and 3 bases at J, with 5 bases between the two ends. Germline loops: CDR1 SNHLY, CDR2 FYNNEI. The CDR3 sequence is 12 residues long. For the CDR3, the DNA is TGTGCCAGCAGTGAAAACAACTACGAGCAGTACTTC. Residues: CASSENNYEQYF.

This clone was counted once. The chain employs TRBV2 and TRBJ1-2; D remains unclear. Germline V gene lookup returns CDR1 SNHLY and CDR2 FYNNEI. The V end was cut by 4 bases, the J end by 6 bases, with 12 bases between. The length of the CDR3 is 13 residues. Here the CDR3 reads CASSVFEADGYTF. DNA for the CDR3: TGTGCCAGCAGTGTGTTCGAGGCCGATGGCTACACCTTC.

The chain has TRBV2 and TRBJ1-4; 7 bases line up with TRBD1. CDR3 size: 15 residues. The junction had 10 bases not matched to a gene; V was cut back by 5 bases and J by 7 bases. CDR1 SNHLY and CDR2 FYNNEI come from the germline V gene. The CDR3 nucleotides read TGTGCCAGCAGTCGGGGTGACAGGGCGGCTGAAAAACTGTTTTTT. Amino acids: CASSRGDRAAEKLFF.

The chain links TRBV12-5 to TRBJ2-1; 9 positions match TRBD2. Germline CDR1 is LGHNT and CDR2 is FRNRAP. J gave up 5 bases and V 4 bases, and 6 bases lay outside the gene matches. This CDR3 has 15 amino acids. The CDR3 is CASGSSGDLNNEQFF. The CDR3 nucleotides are TGTGCTAGTGGTTCTAGCGGGGACCTGAACAATGAGCAGTTCTTC.

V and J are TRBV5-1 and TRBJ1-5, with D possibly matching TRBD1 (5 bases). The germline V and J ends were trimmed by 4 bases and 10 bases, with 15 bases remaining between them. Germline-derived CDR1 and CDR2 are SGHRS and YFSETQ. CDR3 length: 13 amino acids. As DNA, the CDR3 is TGCGCCAGCAGCCTCTCAACAGGTAAACCCCAGCATTTT. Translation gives CASSLSTGKPQHF.

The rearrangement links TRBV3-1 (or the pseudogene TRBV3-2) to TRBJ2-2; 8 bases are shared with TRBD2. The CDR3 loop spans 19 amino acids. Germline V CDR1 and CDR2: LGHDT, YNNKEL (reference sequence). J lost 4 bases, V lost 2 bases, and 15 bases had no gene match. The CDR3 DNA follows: TGTGCCAGCAGCCAAAGGCCCCTTATGGGCGGGGGGCGCACCGGGGAGCTGTTTTTT. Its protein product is CASSQRPLMGGGRTGELFF.

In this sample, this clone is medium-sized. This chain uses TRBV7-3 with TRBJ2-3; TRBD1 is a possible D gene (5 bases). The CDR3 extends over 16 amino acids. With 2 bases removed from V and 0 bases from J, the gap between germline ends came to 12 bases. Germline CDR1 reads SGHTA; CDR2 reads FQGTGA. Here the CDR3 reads CASSLRGGQSTDTQYF. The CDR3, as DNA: TGTGCCAGCAGCTTACGCGGCGGACAAAGCACAGATACGCAGTATTTT.